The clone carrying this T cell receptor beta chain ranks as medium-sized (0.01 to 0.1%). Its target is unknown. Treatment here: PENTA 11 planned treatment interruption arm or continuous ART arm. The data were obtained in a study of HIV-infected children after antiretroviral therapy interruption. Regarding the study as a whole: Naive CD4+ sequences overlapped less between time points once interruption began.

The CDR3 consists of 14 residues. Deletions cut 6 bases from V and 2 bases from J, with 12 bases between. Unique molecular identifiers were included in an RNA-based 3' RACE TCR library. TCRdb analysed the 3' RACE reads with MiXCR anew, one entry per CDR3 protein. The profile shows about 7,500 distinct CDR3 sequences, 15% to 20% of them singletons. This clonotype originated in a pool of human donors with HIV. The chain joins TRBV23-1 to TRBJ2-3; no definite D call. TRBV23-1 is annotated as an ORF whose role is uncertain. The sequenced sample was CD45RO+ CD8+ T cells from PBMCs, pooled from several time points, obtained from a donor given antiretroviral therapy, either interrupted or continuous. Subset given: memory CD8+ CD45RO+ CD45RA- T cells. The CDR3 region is CASSLKVFTDTQYF. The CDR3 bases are TGCGCCAGCAGCCTTAAGGTCTTCACAGATACGCAGTATTTT.